This T cell receptor beta chain was identified in a study of beta chain features in type 1 diabetes. General study points: There was a moderate but significant shortening of TCRB CDR3s in all four CD4+ subsets of Type 1 diabetes patients. VDJ junctions in type 1 diabetes patients carried more deletions and fewer insertions.

This CDR3 is 14 amino acids long. V shed 6 bases and J 4 bases; nucleotides not matched to a gene: 7. The germline CDR1 and CDR2 sequences are MDHEN and SYDVKM. Expressed TCRB transcripts were sequenced, since all the RNA that had been isolated was reverse transcribed. Measured with immunoSEQ multiplex PCR; TCRdb has only the in-frame clones, and not every one. The sample has around 360,000 clones; roughly 12% are singletons. This clone was seen a few times. The antigen remains undetermined. The source of this sequence is a woman aged 18-29 years with type 1 diabetes. The sequencing sample was made of naive CD4+ T cells from blood. The chain joins TRBV28 to TRBJ2-7, with 9 bases identical to TRBD1. CDR3: CASSYRDREYEQYF. DNA for the CDR3: TGTGCCAGCAGCTACCGGGACAGGGAATACGAGCAGTACTTC.